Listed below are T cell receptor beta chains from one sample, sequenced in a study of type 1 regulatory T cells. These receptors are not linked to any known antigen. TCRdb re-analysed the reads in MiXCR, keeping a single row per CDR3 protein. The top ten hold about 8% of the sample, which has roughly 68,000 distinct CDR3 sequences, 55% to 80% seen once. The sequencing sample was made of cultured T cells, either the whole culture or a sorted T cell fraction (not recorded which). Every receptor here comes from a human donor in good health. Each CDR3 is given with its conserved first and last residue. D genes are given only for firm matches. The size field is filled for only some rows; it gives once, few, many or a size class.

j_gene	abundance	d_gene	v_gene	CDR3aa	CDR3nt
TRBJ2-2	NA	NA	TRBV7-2	CASSRQGTTITGELFF	TGTGCCAGCAGCCGACAGGGGACTACCATCACCGGGGAGCTGTTTTTT
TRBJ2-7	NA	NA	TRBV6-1	CASTKIGAYEQYF	TGTGCCAGCACCAAGATTGGGGCCTACGAGCAGTACTTC
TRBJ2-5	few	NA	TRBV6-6	CASSYGSGETQYF	TGTGCCAGCAGTTACGGGAGTGGAGAGACCCAGTACTTC
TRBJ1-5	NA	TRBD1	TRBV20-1	CSARGIMDRAGYQPQHF	TGCAGTGCTAGAGGCATTATGGACAGGGCCGGGTATCAGCCCCAGCATTTT
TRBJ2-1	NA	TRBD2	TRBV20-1	CSALRASGSGEQFF	TGCAGTGCCCTCCGGGCTAGCGGGAGCGGTGAGCAGTTCTTC
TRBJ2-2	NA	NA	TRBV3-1	CASSLGPAGELFF	TGTGCCAGCAGCCTGGGGCCAGCCGGGGAGCTGTTTTTT
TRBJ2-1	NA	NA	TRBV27	CASHRGSGVYNEQFF	TGTGCCAGCCATCGAGGTTCAGGGGTGTACAATGAGCAGTTCTTC
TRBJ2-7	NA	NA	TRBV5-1	CASSLETSYEQYF	TGCGCCAGCAGCTTGGAGACTTCCTACGAGCAGTACTTC
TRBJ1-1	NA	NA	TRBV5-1	CASSSQVSNTEAFF	TGCGCCAGCAGCTCACAGGTCTCGAACACTGAAGCTTTCTTT
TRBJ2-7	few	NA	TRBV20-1	CSARSPPRYEQYF	TGCAGTGCTCGAAGCCCTCCCCGCTACGAGCAGTACTTC
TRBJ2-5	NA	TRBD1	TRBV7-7	CASSSDRAQETQYF	TGTGCCAGCAGCTCCGACAGGGCCCAAGAGACCCAGTACTTC
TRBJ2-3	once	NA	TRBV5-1	CASSSAGDTQYF	TGCGCCAGCAGCTCGGCCGGAGATACGCAGTATTTT
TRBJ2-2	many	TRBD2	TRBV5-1	CASSLTPGLATGELFF	TGCGCCAGCAGCCTCACTCCGGGACTAGCCACCGGGGAGCTGTTTTTT
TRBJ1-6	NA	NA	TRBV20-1	CSAAMWGMNSPLHF	TGCAGTGCCGCTATGTGGGGTATGAATTCACCCCTCCACTTT
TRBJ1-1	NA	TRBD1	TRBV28	CASSTTGLKTEAFF	TGTGCCAGCAGTACGACAGGGTTGAAGACTGAAGCTTTCTTT
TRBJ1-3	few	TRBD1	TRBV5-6	CASSLSGGRENTIYF	TGTGCCAGCAGCTTATCAGGGGGAAGGGAAAACACCATATATTTT
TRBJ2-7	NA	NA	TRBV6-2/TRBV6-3	CASRARDSRQEHEQYF	TGTGCCAGCAGAGCCCGGGACTCTCGGCAGGAACACGAGCAGTACTTC
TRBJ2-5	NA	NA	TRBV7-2	CASSLWARVETQYF	TGTGCCAGCAGCTTGTGGGCCAGGGTTGAGACCCAGTACTTC
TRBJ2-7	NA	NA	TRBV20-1	CSARVGRSHEQYF	TGCAGTGCTAGAGTTGGAAGGTCCCACGAGCAGTACTTC
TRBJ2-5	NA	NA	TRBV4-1	CASSRGILTTETQYF	TGCGCCAGCAGCCGGGGGATCCTCACCACAGAGACCCAGTACTTC
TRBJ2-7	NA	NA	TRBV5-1	CASKDRVSSNSYEQYF	TGCGCCAGCAAGGACCGAGTCTCCTCTAATTCCTACGAGCAGTACTTC
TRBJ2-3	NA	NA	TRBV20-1	CSAINSFTDTQYF	TGCAGCGCAATAAACAGTTTCACAGATACGCAGTATTTT
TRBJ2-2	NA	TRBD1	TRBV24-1	CATEPGQGNTGELFF	TGTGCCACCGAACCGGGACAGGGGAACACCGGGGAGCTGTTTTTT
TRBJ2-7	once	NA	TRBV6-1	CASSEVPQSSYEQYF	TGTGCCAGCAGTGAAGTCCCACAGTCTTCCTACGAGCAGTACTTC